Below are 8 T cell receptor beta chains sequenced from a single sample in a study of breast tumors, draining lymph nodes, adjacent tissues. The lymph nodes were axillary draining lymph nodes from breast cancer patients. In TCRdb, the multiplex PCR reads were re-called with MiXCR into one record per CDR3 protein. In the table there are tens of thousands of distinct CDR3 sequences, over 25% of which are singletons. The sequenced material came from axillary lymph node tissue. Receptors were obtained from a female donor with breast cancer. Some clones in this sample may be carry-over from other donors' samples.

Details on this clonotype: One end of the junction varies from germline; a read error may be responsible. The chain links TRBV29-1 to TRBJ1-3, with TRBD1 as a possible D gene (5 bases). Germline loops: CDR1 SQVTM, CDR2 ANQGSEA. The CDR3 length is 16 residues. This CDR3 reads CSVEDQGIPGGNIIYF. The CDR3 DNA follows: TGCAGCGTTGAAGATCAGGGTATTCCGGGCGGAAACATCATATATTTT.

This clonotype was counted between two and nine times. The chain carries TRBV3-1 and TRBJ2-1, with D possibly TRBD1 on 6 matching bases. The V end lost 0 bases, the J end lost 8 bases, and 14 bases lay between the germline ends. Germline values: CDR1 LGHDT, CDR2 YNNKEL (reference sequence). This CDR3 contains 15 residues. The CDR3 DNA reads as TGTGCCAGCAGCCAAGATCTGGGGGCTCGAGATGAGCAGTTCTTC. Translating gives CASSQDLGARDEQFF.

This clonotype occurred many times. The rearrangement links TRBV19 to TRBJ2-1, with 14 bases fitting TRBD2. With V trimmed by 3 bases and J by 5 bases, 3 bases remained unmatched. Germline CDR1 LNHDA, CDR2 SQIVND (reference sequence). The CDR3 sequence is 16 residues long. CDR3 region: CASSIGTSGRDNEQFF. In nucleotides, the CDR3 is TGTGCCAGTAGTATCGGGACTAGCGGGAGAGACAATGAGCAGTTCTTC.

This clonotype was seen many times. The gene calls are TRBV7-8 and TRBJ1-6; D ambiguous. CDR1 and CDR2 from the germline V gene are SGHVS and FQNEAQ. Trimming pared 9 bases from V and 5 bases from J, leaving 11 bases between. This CDR3 has 13 amino acids. CDR3 protein: CASSGGNNSPLHF. The CDR3 coding sequence is TGTGCCAGTTCAGGAGGGAATAATTCACCCCTCCACTTT.

The gene calls are TRBV18 and TRBJ2-1; D unclear. The ends were cut back, 8 bases at V and 6 bases at J, with 20 bases in the middle. This CDR3 is built from 15 residues. Germline V lookup: CDR1 KGHSH, CDR2 LQKENI. This CDR3 is CASPPVSVELNEQFF. DNA for the CDR3: TGTGCCAGCCCCCCCGTATCCGTGGAACTCAATGAGCAGTTCTTC. Looking up the rest from reference TRBV18 and TRBJ2-1 gives the full variable domain: NAGVMQNPRHLVRRRGQEARLRCSPMKGHSHVYWYRQLPEEGLKFMVYLQKENIIDESGMPKERFSAEFPKEGPSILRIQQVVRGDSAAYFCASPPVSVELNEQFFGPGTRLTVL.

This clonotype was seen at least ten times. J is TRBJ1-6 and V is TRBV4-3; D remains ambiguous. In germline, CDR1 is LGHNA, CDR2 YSLEER. CDR3 length equals 18 residues. Trimming pared 0 bases from V and 0 bases from J, leaving 12 bases between. DNA for the CDR3: TGCGCCAGCAGCCAAGAGCGGGTATCAGGCTCCTATAATTCACCCCTCCACTTT. Translating it yields CASSQERVSGSYNSPLHF.

The table lists this clonotype with many counts. The chain combines TRBV6-1 with TRBJ2-7; 7 nucleotides match TRBD1. Trimming at V came to 8 bases and at J to 3 bases, leaving 10 bases not matched to a gene. CDR3 length: 14 residues. CDR1 is MNHNS and CDR2 is SASEGT in the germline V gene. CDR3 residues: CASARSGQFYEQYF. CDR3 nucleotides: TGTGCCAGCGCACGCTCGGGACAGTTCTACGAGCAGTACTTC.

This clonotype has a count of ten or more. This rearrangement joins TRBV7-6 to TRBJ1-4; D is perhaps TRBD1 (5 bases). V gave up 2 bases and J gave up 7 bases, with 11 bases separating them. Germline assignment: CDR1 SGHVS and CDR2 FNYEAQ. The CDR3 consists of 14 residues. In nucleotides, the CDR3 is TGTGCCAGCAGCTTAAGGGGTGGGCCTGAAAAACTGTTTTTT. It translates to CASSLRGGPEKLFF.